A selection of T cell receptor beta chains follows, all from one sample in a study of shared clonotypes between healthy human individuals. Only in-frame clones appear in the TCRdb table, and some are missing; sequencing was by immunoSEQ multiplex PCR. The table shows approximately 470,000 clones, with 78% occurring only once. The sequenced material came from PBMCs. The source of these receptors is a middle-aged woman in good health. Some clones in this sample may be carry-over from other donors' samples. CDR3s include the opening cysteine and the closing phenylalanine or tryptophan. A D gene is named only where the DNA matches it firmly. Clone sizes are given selectively: once, few, many, or a class where the clone is expanded.

D gene: TRBD1; J gene: TRBJ2-5; clone size: .; CDR3 length: 13; V gene: TRBV11-3; CDR3 DNA: TGTGCCAGCAGCATAAGACAGGGGAGGACCCAGTACTTC; CDR3 protein: CASSIRQGRTQYF
D gene: TRBD1; J gene: TRBJ1-2; clone size: .; CDR3 length: 13; V gene: TRBV2; CDR3 DNA: TGTGCCAGCAGTGGGGACAGCCACTATGGCTACACCTTC; CDR3 protein: CASSGDSHYGYTF
D gene: TRBD1; J gene: TRBJ1-6; clone size: .; CDR3 length: 14; V gene: TRBV28; CDR3 DNA: TGTGCCAGCAGTTTGGAACAGGGGAATTCACCCCTCCACTTT; CDR3 protein: CASSLEQGNSPLHF
D gene: TRBD1; J gene: TRBJ1-3; clone size: .; CDR3 length: 14; V gene: TRBV6-5; CDR3 DNA: TGTGCCAGCAGTTGGACAGGGTCTGGAAACACCATATATTTT; CDR3 protein: CASSWTGSGNTIYF
D gene: .; J gene: TRBJ2-6; clone size: .; CDR3 length: 15; V gene: TRBV9; CDR3 DNA: TGTGCCAGCAGCGCAGTCCTGGGACAGGCCAACGTCCTGACTTTC; CDR3 protein: CASSAVLGQANVLTF
D gene: .; J gene: TRBJ2-7; clone size: .; CDR3 length: 16; V gene: TRBV5-1; CDR3 DNA: TGCGCCAGCAGCCCTGCCGCGGGTATAGGGTCCTACGAGCAGTACTTC; CDR3 protein: CASSPAAGIGSYEQYF
D gene: .; J gene: TRBJ2-2; clone size: many; CDR3 length: 16; V gene: TRBV23-1; CDR3 DNA: TGCGCCAGCAGTCATTACTCTTACATCGGCACCGGGGAGCTGTTTTTT; CDR3 protein: CASSHYSYIGTGELFF
D gene: .; J gene: TRBJ2-1; clone size: .; CDR3 length: 14; V gene: TRBV7-2; CDR3 DNA: TGTGCCAGCAGCCTCGCGAGGACCTACAATGAGCAGTTCTTC; CDR3 protein: CASSLARTYNEQFF
D gene: .; J gene: TRBJ1-1; clone size: .; CDR3 length: 15; V gene: TRBV5-1; CDR3 DNA: TGCGCCAGCAGCTTGGTGGGCAGTTTGAACACTGAAGCTTTCTTT; CDR3 protein: CASSLVGSLNTEAFF
D gene: .; J gene: TRBJ1-1; clone size: .; CDR3 length: 13; V gene: TRBV28; CDR3 DNA: TGTGCCAGCAGTTTGGAGTGGTTCACTGAAGCTTTCTTT; CDR3 protein: CASSLEWFTEAFF
D gene: .; J gene: TRBJ2-5; clone size: .; CDR3 length: 15; V gene: TRBV7-7; CDR3 DNA: TGTGCCAGCAGCTTAGAGGGACATGAACAAGAGACCCAGTACTTC; CDR3 protein: CASSLEGHEQETQYF
D gene: .; J gene: TRBJ1-1; clone size: .; CDR3 length: 14; V gene: TRBV6-1; CDR3 DNA: TGTGCCAGCAGTGATTTAGGAGGGGGCACTGAAGCTTTCTTT; CDR3 protein: CASSDLGGGTEAFF
D gene: .; J gene: TRBJ2-5; clone size: .; CDR3 length: 15; V gene: TRBV5-1; CDR3 DNA: TGCGCCAGCAGCATGACATATAGAGGAGGCGGGACCCAGTACTTC; CDR3 protein: CASSMTYRGGGTQYF
D gene: .; J gene: TRBJ2-5; clone size: .; CDR3 length: 14; V gene: TRBV5-4; CDR3 DNA: TGTGCCAGCAGCCCCGGGACCATCCAAGAGACCCAGTACTTC; CDR3 protein: CASSPGTIQETQYF
D gene: .; J gene: TRBJ2-3; clone size: .; CDR3 length: 14; V gene: TRBV11-3; CDR3 DNA: TGTGCCAGCAGCTTAGATCAGGGCACAGATACGCAGTATTTT; CDR3 protein: CASSLDQGTDTQYF
D gene: .; J gene: TRBJ2-2; clone size: .; CDR3 length: 13; V gene: TRBV29-1; CDR3 DNA: TGCAGCGTTGAGCTCGCGAACACCGGGGAGCTGTTTTTT; CDR3 protein: CSVELANTGELFF
D gene: .; J gene: TRBJ1-5; clone size: .; CDR3 length: 13; V gene: TRBV2; CDR3 DNA: TGTGCCAGCAGACCCGGATCGAATCTGCCCCAGCATTTT; CDR3 protein: CASRPGSNLPQHF
D gene: .; J gene: TRBJ1-4; clone size: .; CDR3 length: 15; V gene: TRBV18; CDR3 DNA: TGTGCCAGCTCACCTCAAATGGACAGACGCGAAAAACTGTTTTTT; CDR3 protein: CASSPQMDRREKLFF
D gene: TRBD1; J gene: TRBJ2-1; clone size: .; CDR3 length: 15; V gene: TRBV5-4; CDR3 DNA: TGTGCCAGCAGCTTGGACAGGGGTAACTACAATGAGCAGTTCTTC; CDR3 protein: CASSLDRGNYNEQFF
D gene: .; J gene: TRBJ2-2; clone size: .; CDR3 length: 15; V gene: TRBV28; CDR3 DNA: TGTGCCAGCAGATCCGGGACATTGTTGTCCGGGGAGCTGTTTTTT; CDR3 protein: CASRSGTLLSGELFF